The 2 T cell receptor beta chains below come from one sample, sequenced in a study of T cells in localized non-small cell lung cancer. Method: immunoSEQ multiplex PCR; TCRdb's copy keeps in-frame clones and lacks some. The table records about 1,500 clones, over 30% of them present only once. The sequencing used lung tumor tissue, collected before any cancer treatment. These TCRs come from a woman aged 40-70 years with stage I squamous cell lung carcinoma.

This clone has a handful of counts. The chain combines TRBV1 with TRBJ1-4. TRBV1 is classified as a pseudogene. The CDR3 contains 16 residues. The CDR3 here is CASSQDFKGWDEKLFF. In DNA form, the CDR3 reads TGCGCCAGCAGCCAAGATTTTAAGGGATGGGATGAAAAACTGTTTTTT.

The J gene is TRBJ2-3, the V gene TRBV12-5; maybe TRBD2 (7 bases). Germline V gives CDR1 LGHNT, CDR2 FRNRAP. This CDR3 is 17 amino acids long. V was clipped by 2 bases and J by 3 bases, with 18 bases between them. The CDR3 loop is CASGLYLGGGATDTQYF. As DNA, the CDR3 is TGTGCTAGTGGTTTGTATCTAGGTGGGGGGGCGACAGATACGCAGTATTTT.